Listed below are T cell receptor beta chains from one sample, sequenced in a study of identical twins. MiXCR, run by TCRdb on the 5' RACE reads, gives a single entry per CDR3 protein. The sample consists of under 300,000 distinct CDR3 sequences, approximately 7.1% of them appearing once. These same records also appear under a second study, on T cells expressing NK-cell markers.

Sequencing input: CD8+ T cells sorted from blood. These receptors originate from a young woman in good health. The CDR3 runs from the conserved cysteine through the conserved F or W. The D gene is left open where the match is weak. Size is omitted from some rows. Given values are once, few, many or a class for expanded clones.

D,J,size,V,DNA,CDR3
.,TRBJ1-1,many,TRBV2,TGTGCCAGCAGAACTCTTACAGGGCTGAACACTGAAGCTTTCTTT,CASRTLTGLNTEAFF
TRBD1,TRBJ2-7,few,TRBV27,TGTGCCAGCAGTTATGCCGGGACAGGGGGTATATACGAGCAGTACTTC,CASSYAGTGGIYEQYF
.,TRBJ2-1,many,TRBV5-1,TGCGCCAGCAGCTTGGCCAGTATCTTC,CASSLASIF
TRBD2,TRBJ2-1,few,TRBV15,TGTGCCACCAGCAGCAGCGGGGAACTCCATGAGCAGTTCTTC,CATSSSGELHEQFF
TRBD2,TRBJ2-1,many,TRBV20-1,TGCAGTGCTATAGAATGGGGGGGGGGAAACAATGAGCAGTTCTTC,CSAIEWGGGNNEQFF
TRBD2,TRBJ2-1,many,TRBV7-9,TGTGCCAGCATTCGAATGCGGGGGAAATACAATGAGCAGTTCTTC,CASIRMRGKYNEQFF
TRBD1,TRBJ1-1,.,TRBV10-3,TGTGCCATCAGACAGGGGAGCACTGAAGCTTTCTTT,CAIRQGSTEAFF
TRBD1,TRBJ1-2,.,TRBV12-3/TRBV12-4,TGTGCCAGCAGTTCCCGGGACAGAGGTAGTGGCTACACCTTC,CASSSRDRGSGYTF
.,TRBJ2-3,many,TRBV2,TGTGCCAGCAGTGAAAGTCCTGTGAACCTTTCGCAGTATTTT,CASSESPVNLSQYF
.,TRBJ2-1,.,TRBV7-8,TGTGCCAGCAGCCCGGCCCTCCTCGCTGGGGCCTACAATGAGCAGTTCTTC,CASSPALLAGAYNEQFF
.,TRBJ1-2,few,TRBV11-2,TGTGCCAGCAGCTTAGGGTTCTATAATGGCTACACCTTC,CASSLGFYNGYTF
.,TRBJ1-1,few,TRBV4-2,TGTGCCAGCAGCCAAAACAGGGTGGGGAACACTGAAGCTTTCTTT,CASSQNRVGNTEAFF
TRBD2,TRBJ2-7,few,TRBV7-9,TGTGCCAGCAGCCCCCCGACTAGCGGGAGTACTTACGAGCAGTACTTC,CASSPPTSGSTYEQYF
.,TRBJ1-1,many,TRBV12-3/TRBV12-4,TGTGCCAGCATGTTAACTGAAGCTTTCTTT,CASMLTEAFF
TRBD1,TRBJ1-2,.,TRBV10-2,TGCGCCAGCAGTATTGACAGGGTGGGTGGCTACACCTTC,CASSIDRVGGYTF
TRBD2,TRBJ2-1,.,TRBV29-1,TGCAGCGTCACCGGGACTAGCGGGAATGAGCAGTTCTTC,CSVTGTSGNEQFF
.,TRBJ2-7,few,TRBV2,TGTGCCAGCAAGGAAAAAAGCGGGTTCCGCTACGAGCAGTACTTC,CASKEKSGFRYEQYF
.,TRBJ1-1,few,TRBV2,TGTGCCAGCAGTGAAGAAAGGGCTTTCTTT,CASSEERAFF
TRBD2,TRBJ2-1,many,TRBV6-2/TRBV6-3,TGTGCCAGCAGCCTGGGGAGCGGGAGAAATGAGCAGTTCTTC,CASSLGSGRNEQFF
.,TRBJ1-1,many,TRBV12-3/TRBV12-4,TGTGCCAGCAGCCTAACAGAGAACACTGAAGCTTTCTTT,CASSLTENTEAFF
.,TRBJ1-5,few,TRBV20-1,TGCAGTGCCACCGCGCAGGGTGGCAATCAGCCCCAGCATTTT,CSATAQGGNQPQHF
TRBD1,TRBJ2-3,.,TRBV6-1,TGTGCCAGCAGTACCCCCGGGACAGGACCAACAGATACGCAGTATTTT,CASSTPGTGPTDTQYF
.,TRBJ2-1,few,TRBV29-1,TGCAGCGTTGGTCGCGGGTCCTCGCTGGGGCAGTTCTTC,CSVGRGSSLGQFF
TRBD2,TRBJ2-1,.,TRBV6-2/TRBV6-3,TGTGCCAGCCGGGCTAGCGGGATCAGAAATGAGCAGTTCTTC,CASRASGIRNEQFF
.,TRBJ2-5,.,TRBV6-2/TRBV6-3,TGTGCCAGCGGGTGGGAGACCCAGTACTTC,CASGWETQYF
TRBD2,TRBJ2-2,.,TRBV6-5,TGTGCCAGCAGTTACTCTTTTGGGAGGGCCGACACCGGGGAGCTGTTTTTT,CASSYSFGRADTGELFF
TRBD2,TRBJ2-1,few,TRBV3-1,TGTGCCAGCAGCCAAGGCTCGCGGGGGACCTACAATGAGCAGTTCTTC,CASSQGSRGTYNEQFF
.,TRBJ1-1,.,TRBV6-5,TGTGCCAGCAGTTTGAGCCTCGGACAGAACACTGAAGCTTTCTTT,CASSLSLGQNTEAFF
.,TRBJ2-6,few,TRBV6-5,TGTGCCAGCAGTTCCGCCTCAGGCTCTGGGGCCAACGTCCTGACTTTC,CASSSASGSGANVLTF
TRBD2,TRBJ2-3,.,TRBV5-1,TGCGCCAGCAGGTGGGCGCGGGGGAGAACTAGCACAGATACGCAGTATTTT,CASRWARGRTSTDTQYF
.,TRBJ2-2,many,TRBV6-2/TRBV6-3,TGTGCCAGCAGTAACTCGCACCGTACCGGGGAGCTGTTTTTT,CASSNSHRTGELFF
TRBD2,TRBJ2-1,many,TRBV12-3/TRBV12-4,TGTGCCAGCTCATACGGGGGGTCCTACAATGAGCAGTTCTTC,CASSYGGSYNEQFF
.,TRBJ1-1,.,TRBV6-2/TRBV6-3,TGTGCCAGCAGCTCCGGACAAGTTGGCACTGAAGCTTTCTTT,CASSSGQVGTEAFF
.,TRBJ2-7,few,TRBV27,TGTGCCAGCAGTTTCCGGGACGGCCTGGAGCAGTACTTC,CASSFRDGLEQYF
.,TRBJ2-5,many,TRBV12-3/TRBV12-4,TGTGCCAGCAGTTTATGGGCAGGCCCCCAAGAGACCCAGTACTTC,CASSLWAGPQETQYF
TRBD2,TRBJ2-7,.,TRBV5-1,TGCGCCAGCACCCGGACTAGCGGGACCTACGAGCAGTACTTC,CASTRTSGTYEQYF
TRBD2,TRBJ2-3,.,TRBV10-3,TGTGCCATCTCCCTCGGGAGGAGAGGGGATACGCAGTATTTT,CAISLGRRGDTQYF
.,TRBJ1-2,few,TRBV5-4,TGTGCCAGCAGCGTCGGGGACGGTTATGGCTACACCTTC,CASSVGDGYGYTF